This entry concerns a single T cell receptor beta chain. Assignment of participants to cohorts was predicated upon participant-reported clinical history. The record originates from a study of blood T cell repertoires in COVID-19. Per the original methods: Reference gene primer amplification in the assay estimated nucleated cell counts. TCRdb's copy holds only in-frame clones and misses some; the assay was immunoSEQ multiplex PCR. V, J and clone size are those of that table, while D and trimming were read from the DNA. The sample consists of around 310,000 clones, roughly 89% of them appearing once. The J segment lost 0 bases and the V segment lost 1 base, leaving 3 bases of the junction unmatched. CDR1 is LNHDA, CDR2 SQIVND, per germline (reference sequence). This CDR3 is built from 18 residues.

The sequencing sample was made of PBMCs or T cells enriched from blood (not recorded which). The sequence was obtained from a woman in her 30s who had recovered from COVID-19. The V and J genes are TRBV19 and TRBJ2-6, with 10 nucleotides matching TRBD1. CDR3 in amino acids: CASSIVGQGFSGANVLTF. For the CDR3, the DNA is TGTGCCAGTAGTATAGTGGGACAGGGGTTCTCTGGGGCCAACGTCCTGACTTTC.